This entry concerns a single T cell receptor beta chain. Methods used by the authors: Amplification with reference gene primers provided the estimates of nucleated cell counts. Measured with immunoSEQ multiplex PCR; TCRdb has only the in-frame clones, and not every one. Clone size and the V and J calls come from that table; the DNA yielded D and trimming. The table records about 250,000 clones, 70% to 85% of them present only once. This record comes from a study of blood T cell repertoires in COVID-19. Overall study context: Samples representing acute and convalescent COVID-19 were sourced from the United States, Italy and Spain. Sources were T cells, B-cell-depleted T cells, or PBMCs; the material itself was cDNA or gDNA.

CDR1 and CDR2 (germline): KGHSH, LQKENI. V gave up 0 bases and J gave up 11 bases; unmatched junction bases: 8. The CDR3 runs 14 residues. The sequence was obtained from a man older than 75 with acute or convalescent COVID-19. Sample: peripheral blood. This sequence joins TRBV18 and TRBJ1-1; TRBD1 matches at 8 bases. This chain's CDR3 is CASSPPSQGAQAFF. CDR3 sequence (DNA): TGTGCCAGCTCACCACCGTCGCAGGGGGCGCAGGCTTTCTTT.